The rows below give T cell receptor beta chains drawn from one sample of a study of blood T cell repertoires in COVID-19. This table comes from immunoSEQ multiplex PCR, and its TCRdb copy is limited to in-frame clones, with some not included. This sample yields hundreds of thousands of clones, of which about 82% are seen a single time; roughly 2% belongs to the top ten. The sequenced material came from PBMCs or T cells enriched from blood (not recorded which). The receptors stem from a woman aged 50 to 60 who had recovered from COVID-19. Each CDR3 is given with its conserved first and last residue. The D gene is left open where the match is weak. For some rows the clone size is stated as once, few or many, or as a class when expanded; others skip it.

length,size,D,V,J,CDR3,DNA
14,-,-,TRBV4-1,TRBJ2-7,CASSQEIEAYEQYF,TGCGCCAGCAGCCAAGAGATAGAAGCCTACGAGCAGTACTTC
14,few,TRBD1,TRBV5-1,TRBJ1-4,CASRHTGANEKLFF,TGCGCCAGCAGACATACAGGGGCTAATGAAAAACTGTTTTTT
15,-,-,TRBV9,TRBJ2-5,CASSAGSASKTTQYF,TGTGCCAGCAGCGCCGGGAGCGCATCCAAGACGACCCAGTACTTC
14,-,TRBD1,TRBV2,TRBJ1-1,CASRPDRVGTEAFF,TGTGCCAGCAGACCCGACAGGGTCGGAACTGAAGCTTTCTTT
14,-,TRBD2,TRBV9,TRBJ2-1,CASSVLAGYNEQFF,TGTGCCAGCAGCGTACTAGCGGGCTACAATGAGCAGTTCTTC
18,-,TRBD2,TRBV7-2,TRBJ2-7,CASSRSGGVHPYFYEQYF,TGTGCCAGCAGTCGGAGTGGGGGGGTCCACCCCTACTTCTACGAGCAGTACTTC
15,-,-,TRBV25-1,TRBJ1-5,CASSEGGLSNQPQHF,TGTGCCAGCAGTGAGGGCGGGCTGAGCAATCAGCCCCAGCATTTT
15,-,-,TRBV6-5,TRBJ1-4,CASGRWEDADEKLFF,TGTGCCAGCGGACGTTGGGAGGATGCTGATGAAAAACTGTTTTTT
15,-,TRBD1,TRBV18,TRBJ1-5,CASSPTGQGVRPQHF,TGTGCCAGCTCACCAACGGGACAGGGGGTTCGGCCCCAGCATTTT
13,-,TRBD1,TRBV7-8,TRBJ1-1,CASSLDRENEAFF,TGTGCCAGCAGCTTGGACAGGGAAAATGAAGCTTTCTTT
12,-,TRBD1,TRBV20-1,TRBJ2-1,CSANDRASEQFF,TGCAGTGCTAATGACAGGGCTAGTGAGCAGTTCTTC
15,-,-,TRBV27,TRBJ1-1,CASISRTYLGVEAFF,TGTGCCAGCATCTCGAGGACATATTTGGGTGTCGAGGCTTTCTTT
13,-,-,TRBV24-1,TRBJ2-5,CATQAPTGETQYF,TGTGCCACCCAGGCCCCCACGGGGGAGACCCAGTACTTC
16,-,TRBD1,TRBV4-3,TRBJ2-7,CASSQGHGDRGYEQYF,TGCGCCAGCAGCCAAGGACACGGGGACAGGGGTTACGAGCAGTACTTC
16,-,TRBD1,TRBV30,TRBJ1-2,CASGFVRGNTGFGYTF,TGTGCCTCGGGTTTTGTCAGGGGGAATACAGGATTTGGCTACACCTTC
17,-,-,TRBV5-8,TRBJ2-3,CASDRQRRQAVEDTQYF,TGTGCCAGCGATCGCCAACGGAGACAGGCCGTAGAAGATACGCAGTATTTT
16,-,TRBD1,TRBV6-5,TRBJ2-7,CASSYFGDRGSYEQYF,TGTGCCAGCAGTTATTTTGGGGACAGGGGGTCCTACGAGCAGTACTTC
16,-,TRBD1,TRBV7-6,TRBJ1-2,CASSLAIYRGLGGYTF,TGTGCCAGCAGCTTAGCCATCTACAGGGGGCTGGGTGGCTACACCTTC
16,-,-,TRBV7-2,TRBJ2-2,CASSREAPTNTGELFF,TGTGCCAGCAGCCGCGAAGCGCCAACGAACACCGGGGAGCTGTTTTTT
14,few,TRBD1,TRBV29-1,TRBJ1-5,CSAVTGGGNQPQHF,TGCAGCGCCGTGACAGGGGGCGGCAATCAGCCCCAGCATTTT
14,-,-,TRBV6-5,TRBJ2-7,CASNYGGQNYEQYF,TGTGCCAGCAATTACGGAGGCCAAAACTACGAGCAGTACTTC
14,-,-,TRBV11-1,TRBJ1-3,CASRTDSSGNTIYF,TGTGCCAGCAGGACGGACAGCTCTGGAAACACCATATATTTT
13,-,-,TRBV28,TRBJ2-7,CASSSPIYREQYF,TGTGCCAGCAGTTCCCCTATATATCGGGAGCAGTACTTC
15,-,-,TRBV12-2,TRBJ1-2,CASRFTGGAGYGYTF,TGTGCAAGTCGCTTTACAGGGGGCGCCGGCTATGGCTACACCTTC
14,once,-,TRBV5-6,TRBJ1-1,CASSFDRQNTEAFF,TGTGCCAGCAGCTTTGACAGACAGAACACTGAAGCTTTCTTT
16,once,-,TRBV18,TRBJ2-2,CASSPNRELDSGELFF,TGTGCCAGCTCACCTAACAGGGAGCTTGACTCCGGGGAGCTGTTTTTT
17,-,-,TRBV23-1,TRBJ1-5,CASSPTGHPEVDQPQHF,TGCGCCAGCAGTCCAACGGGACACCCTGAAGTAGATCAGCCCCAGCATTTT
18,once,TRBD1,TRBV23-1,TRBJ2-6,CASPAPDRPSSGANVLTF,TGCGCCAGCCCAGCGCCGGACAGGCCGAGCTCTGGGGCCAACGTCCTGACTTTC
16,many,TRBD2,TRBV15,TRBJ2-1,CATSRDKAGRGNEQFF,TGTGCCACCAGCAGAGATAAAGCGGGACGGGGAAATGAGCAGTTCTTC
13,-,TRBD1,TRBV11-3,TRBJ1-1,CASSLDRDSEAFF,TGTGCCAGCAGCTTAGATCGGGACAGTGAAGCTTTCTTT
14,-,TRBD1,TRBV6-5,TRBJ2-7,CASSYRAGGYEQYF,TGTGCCAGCAGTTACAGGGCAGGGGGCTACGAGCAGTACTTC
11,-,-,TRBV7-9,TRBJ2-7,CASMSSYEQYF,TGTGCCAGCATGAGTTCCTACGAGCAGTACTTC
13,-,TRBD1,TRBV5-1,TRBJ1-1,CASSGQGYTEAFF,TGCGCCAGCAGCGGACAGGGCTACACTGAAGCTTTCTTT
14,-,-,TRBV7-2,TRBJ2-2,CASSRGQNTGELFF,TGTGCCAGCAGCCGGGGACAGAACACCGGGGAGCTGTTTTTT
17,-,TRBD2,TRBV27,TRBJ2-7,CASSFLPRLAGDYEQYF,TGTGCCAGCAGTTTTTTACCTCGGCTAGCGGGAGACTACGAGCAGTACTTC
16,-,TRBD2,TRBV9,TRBJ2-1,CASSTLAGVRANEQFF,TGTGCCAGCAGCACCCTAGCGGGGGTTAGAGCGAATGAGCAGTTCTTC
12,-,-,TRBV19,TRBJ1-5,CASSIPATYQHF,TGTGCCAGTAGTATTCCCGCGACTTACCAGCATTTT
15,-,-,TRBV30,TRBJ1-5,CAWSVRAGGNQPQHF,TGTGCCTGGAGTGTACGGGCAGGGGGCAATCAGCCCCAGCATTTT
15,once,-,TRBV30,TRBJ2-1,CAWSVLGDNYNEQFF,TGTGCCTGGAGTGTACTAGGGGACAACTACAATGAGCAGTTCTTC
15,-,TRBD1,TRBV5-1,TRBJ1-5,CASSLGDSSNQPQHF,TGCGCCAGCAGCTTGGGGGACAGTAGCAATCAGCCCCAGCATTTT
14,once,TRBD1,TRBV5-1,TRBJ1-1,CASSLGGQGVEAFF,TGCGCCAGCAGCTTGGGGGGACAGGGAGTCGAAGCTTTCTTT
16,-,TRBD1,TRBV6-5,TRBJ1-2,CASSYSRGQAQGGYTF,TGTGCCAGCAGTTACTCTCGGGGACAGGCCCAGGGTGGCTACACCTTC
15,-,TRBD2,TRBV29-1,TRBJ2-5,CSVAPSGRVGETQYF,TGCAGCGTTGCTCCTAGCGGGAGAGTCGGAGAGACCCAGTACTTC
14,-,-,TRBV9,TRBJ1-2,CASSQSDRNYGYTF,TGTGCCAGCAGCCAGTCCGACAGGAACTATGGCTACACCTTC
14,-,-,TRBV2,TRBJ2-1,CASEGTTSYNEQFF,TGTGCCAGCGAGGGAACAACCTCCTACAATGAGCAGTTCTTC
13,-,-,TRBV2,TRBJ2-5,CASSQRGQGTQYF,TGTGCCAGCAGTCAAAGAGGGCAAGGGACCCAGTACTTC
17,-,TRBD2,TRBV9,TRBJ2-1,CASSVGAFAGGYNEQFF,TGTGCCAGCAGCGTAGGTGCCTTTGCGGGGGGGTACAATGAGCAGTTCTTC
15,-,-,TRBV4-3,TRBJ2-3,CASSPEGGRLDTQYF,TGCGCCAGCAGCCCGGAAGGGGGACGCTTAGATACGCAGTATTTT
15,-,-,TRBV15,TRBJ2-5,CATSRFGEPGETQYF,TGTGCCACCAGCAGATTCGGGGAGCCCGGAGAGACCCAGTACTTC
22,-,TRBD1,TRBV24-1,TRBJ2-4,CATSDLAGGVSGSFIAKNIQYF,TGTGCCACCAGTGATTTGGCAGGGGGCGTTAGCGGAAGCTTCATAGCCAAAAACATTCAGTACTTC
15,-,TRBD1,TRBV5-4,TRBJ2-7,CASSLADRGVHEQYF,TGTGCCAGCAGCTTAGCGGACAGGGGTGTACACGAGCAGTACTTC
16,few,TRBD2,TRBV19,TRBJ2-7,CASRDPASGDSYEQYF,TGTGCCAGTAGGGACCCCGCCAGCGGGGACTCCTACGAGCAGTACTTC